This paragraph covers one T cell receptor (beta chain) sequence. Antigen specificity is unknown. Deep was the level at which the assay was run. Here immunoSEQ multiplex PCR was the method, and the copy in TCRdb shows in-frame clones only, minus some. The repertoire holds fewer than 850,000 clones, with around 96% as singletons. These data come from a study of shared clonotypes between healthy human individuals. Study information: Each donor had three CD4 naive, three CD4 memory, two CD8 naive and one CD8 memory plate.

Naive-designated CD8 cells lacked CD45RO, were positively enriched for CCR7, and omitted terminally differentiated effector memory CD45RA+ cells. Every donor, a Caucasian adult, lived in Nashville, Tennessee. Germline loops: CDR1 GTSNPN, CDR2 SVGIG (reference sequence). Between the trimmed V and J ends, which lost 0 bases and 4 bases, there was a span of 10 bases. The CDR3 length is 14 residues. Study findings and constraints: Naive subsets generally had larger estimated richness than memory subsets.

The chain carries TRBV30 and TRBJ1-3; D uncertain. The receptor was isolated from a man in his thirties or forties in good health. Sequenced: naive CD8+ T cells sorted from blood. The CDR3 nucleotides are TGTGCCTGGAGTGTACGGGGAGTCGGAAACACCATATATTTT. Amino acid sequence: CAWSVRGVGNTIYF.